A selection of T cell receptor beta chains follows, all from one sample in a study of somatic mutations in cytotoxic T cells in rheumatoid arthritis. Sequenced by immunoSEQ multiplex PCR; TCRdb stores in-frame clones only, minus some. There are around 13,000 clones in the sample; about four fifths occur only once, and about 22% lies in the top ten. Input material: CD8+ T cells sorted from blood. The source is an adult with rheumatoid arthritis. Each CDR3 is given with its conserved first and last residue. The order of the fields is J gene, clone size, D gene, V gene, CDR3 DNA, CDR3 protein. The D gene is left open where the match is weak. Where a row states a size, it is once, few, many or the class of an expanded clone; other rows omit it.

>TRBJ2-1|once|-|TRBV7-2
TGTGCCAGCAGCTTGTCTCTTGGACCGAGCCTTCTCTCCTACAATGAGCAGTTCTTC
CASSLSLGPSLLSYNEQFF
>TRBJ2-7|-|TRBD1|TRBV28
TGTGCCAGCAGCCGACAGGGGGGGATGGAGCAGTACTTC
CASSRQGGMEQYF
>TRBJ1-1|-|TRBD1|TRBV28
TGTGCCAGCAGAGCGGACAGGGGGAGCACTGAAGCTTTCTTT
CASRADRGSTEAFF
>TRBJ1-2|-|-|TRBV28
TGTGCCAGCAGTTTCTCTATGGGCTATGGCTACACCTTC
CASSFSMGYGYTF
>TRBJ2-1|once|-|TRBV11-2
TGTGCCAGCAGCTTAGAGTCGGGAGCTCCCTACAATGAGCAGTTCTTC
CASSLESGAPYNEQFF
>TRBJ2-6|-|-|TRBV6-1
TGTGCCAGCAGTGCCCCCGGCCACCCCTCTGGGGCCAACGTCCTGACTTTC
CASSAPGHPSGANVLTF
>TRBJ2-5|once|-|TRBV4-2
TGTGCCAGCAGCCACGGCAGGGGAGGGCAAGAGACCCAGTACTTC
CASSHGRGGQETQYF
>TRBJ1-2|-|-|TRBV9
TGTGCCAGCAGCGCACACAGGGAGTGGGGCTATGGCTACACCTTC
CASSAHREWGYGYTF
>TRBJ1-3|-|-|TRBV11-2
TGTGCCAGCAGCCCAAACGTTGGGGCATTCGGAAACACCATATATTTT
CASSPNVGAFGNTIYF
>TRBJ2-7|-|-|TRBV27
TGTGCCAGCAGTCCCATAATGGGAAGCTCCTACGAGCAGTACTTC
CASSPIMGSSYEQYF
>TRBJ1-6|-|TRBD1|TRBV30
TGTGCCTGGAGCCCCAGCGGACAGGGGGCGCGAGGAACTAATTCACCCCTCCACTTT
CAWSPSGQGARGTNSPLHF
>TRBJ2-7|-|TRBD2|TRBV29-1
TGCAGCGTTGAAGATCTCTCTAGCGGGCTCGCCTACGAGCAGTACTTC
CSVEDLSSGLAYEQYF
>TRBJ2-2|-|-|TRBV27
TGTGCCAGCAGTCCACAAAGGTACGCGAACACCGGGGAGCTGTTTTTT
CASSPQRYANTGELFF
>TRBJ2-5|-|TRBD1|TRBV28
TGTGCCAGCAGCCGCCTAGGGACAGGAGAGACCCAGTACTTC
CASSRLGTGETQYF
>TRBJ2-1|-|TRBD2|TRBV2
TGTGCCAGCAGTGAAGTACTAGCGGGAGTTTACAATGAGCAGTTCTTC
CASSEVLAGVYNEQFF
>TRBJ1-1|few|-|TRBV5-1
TGCGCCAGCAGCCCAGGGCCGGGACGGTCGAACACTGAAGCTTTCTTT
CASSPGPGRSNTEAFF
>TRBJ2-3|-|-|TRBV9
TGTGCCAGCAGCCTGGGAGGGGGAGGAGGGTTCGATACGCAGTATTTT
CASSLGGGGGFDTQYF
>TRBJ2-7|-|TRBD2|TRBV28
TGTGCCAGCAGTTTATCAAGTCCGGGACTAGCGCCATACGAGCAGTACTTC
CASSLSSPGLAPYEQYF
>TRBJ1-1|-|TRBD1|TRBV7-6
TGTGCCAGCAGCCCAGGACAGGGGGCGGATACTGAAGCTTTCTTT
CASSPGQGADTEAFF
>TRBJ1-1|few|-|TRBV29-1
TGCAGCGTTGACGCTTACACTGAAGCTTTCTTT
CSVDAYTEAFF
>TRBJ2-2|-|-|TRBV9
TGTGCCAGCATCTCCCCCTCCGGGGAGCTGTTTTTT
CASISPSGELFF
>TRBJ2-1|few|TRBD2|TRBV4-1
TGCGCCAGCAGCCAAGACGGTACACGGGGGGTAAAGAGCTCCTACAATGAGCAGTTCTTC
CASSQDGTRGVKSSYNEQFF
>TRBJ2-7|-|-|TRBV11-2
TGTGCCAGCAGCTTAGGGGACTCCTACGAGCAGTACTTC
CASSLGDSYEQYF